The subject of this entry is one T cell receptor beta chain. The data were produced by immunoSEQ multiplex PCR, yet TCRdb's version contains in-frame clones alone and is incomplete. The profile shows about 210,000 clones, around 88% of them singletons. CDR3 length: 17 residues. The trim removed 7 bases at V and 0 bases at J, leaving 8 bases unmatched. CDR1 SNHLY and CDR2 FYNNEI come from the germline V gene. The data were obtained in a study of blood T cell repertoires in COVID-19. Study-level background: From T cells, B-cell-depleted T cells, or PBMCs came the material, which was cDNA or gDNA.

The chain uses TRBV2 and TRBJ2-6; 8 nucleotides match TRBD1. Sequencing was performed on peripheral blood. The clonotype comes from a woman aged 45-60 years with acute or convalescent COVID-19. This CDR3 is CASIRTGMSSGANVLTF. The DNA of the CDR3 is TGTGCCAGCATTCGGACAGGGATGAGCTCTGGGGCCAACGTCCTGACTTTC.